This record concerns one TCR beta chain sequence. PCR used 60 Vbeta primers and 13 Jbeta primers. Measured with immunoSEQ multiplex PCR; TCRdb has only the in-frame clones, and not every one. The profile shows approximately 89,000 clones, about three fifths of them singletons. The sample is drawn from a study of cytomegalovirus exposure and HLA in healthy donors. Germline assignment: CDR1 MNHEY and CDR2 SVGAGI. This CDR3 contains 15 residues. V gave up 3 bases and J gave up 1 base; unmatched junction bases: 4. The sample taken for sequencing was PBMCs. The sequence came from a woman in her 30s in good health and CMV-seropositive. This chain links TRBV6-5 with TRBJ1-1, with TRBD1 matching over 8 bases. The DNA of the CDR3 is TGTGCCAGCAGTTATAACAGGGGGAGGAACACTGAAGCTTTCTTT. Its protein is CASSYNRGRNTEAFF.